Listed below are T cell receptor beta chains from one sample, sequenced in a study of blood T cell repertoires in COVID-19. Repertoires were generated with immunoSEQ multiplex PCR, while TCRdb's copy carries only in-frame clones and drops some. Among about 160,000 clones listed, more than 85% were seen once. The sample consisted of peripheral blood. Receptors originate from a woman in her fifties or sixties with COVID-19, enrolled during active disease. CDR3s include the opening cysteine and the closing phenylalanine or tryptophan. D genes are given only for firm matches. Only part of the rows carry a size: once, few, many, or a class if the clone is expanded.

>-|TRBV7-2|-|TRBJ2-7
CASSLRTVQSYEQYF
TGTGCCAGCAGCTTACGGACAGTACAGTCCTACGAGCAGTACTTC
>-|TRBV5-1|-|TRBJ2-5
CASSLGTMKETQYF
TGCGCCAGCAGCTTGGGGACAATGAAAGAGACCCAGTACTTC
>once|TRBV5-4|-|TRBJ1-4
CASSLGGTGEKLFF
TGTGCCAGCAGCTTGGGAGGTACGGGTGAAAAACTGTTTTTT
>-|TRBV2|TRBD1|TRBJ1-6
CASRADRGSSPLHF
TGTGCCAGCAGGGCGGACAGGGGCAGCTCACCCCTCCACTTT
>-|TRBV5-1|-|TRBJ2-7
CASSLAVGSLYEQYF
TGCGCCAGCAGCTTGGCCGTAGGGAGCTTATACGAGCAGTACTTC
>-|TRBV7-8|TRBD1|TRBJ2-7
CASSLEGPGQATYEQYF
TGTGCCAGCAGCTTAGAGGGGCCAGGACAGGCAACCTACGAGCAGTACTTC
>-|TRBV9|-|TRBJ2-3
CASSVLALGTDTQYF
TGTGCCAGCAGCGTTCTAGCCCTTGGCACAGATACGCAGTATTTT
>-|TRBV7-2|-|TRBJ1-2
CASSLGDRPPYGYTF
TGTGCCAGCAGCTTAGGAGACAGGCCCCCCTATGGCTACACCTTC
>-|TRBV4-2|TRBD2|TRBJ2-7
CASSQDRQAGSLKQYF
TGTGCCAGCAGCCAAGATAGGCAAGCGGGGAGTCTCAAGCAGTACTTC
>-|TRBV19|-|TRBJ2-1
CASRSYRAPDEQFF
TGTGCCAGTAGATCCTACAGGGCCCCCGATGAGCAGTTCTTC
>-|TRBV2|-|TRBJ1-1
CASFREVNTEAFF
TGTGCCAGCTTCCGAGAGGTGAACACTGAAGCTTTCTTT
>-|TRBV7-3|TRBD1|TRBJ2-5
CDKRQGVGETQYF
TGTGACAAGAGGCAGGGGGTAGGAGAGACCCAGTACTTC
>-|TRBV30|TRBD1|TRBJ1-2
CAWSPATGGYYGYTF
TGTGCCTGGAGCCCCGCTACAGGGGGCTACTATGGCTACACCTTC
>-|TRBV6-6|-|TRBJ1-2
CASTGRGTNYGYTF
TGTGCCAGCACCGGACGGGGAACTAACTATGGCTACACCTTC
>-|TRBV6-5|-|TRBJ2-2
CASSFRGARGTGELFF
TGTGCCAGCAGTTTCCGGGGGGCGAGGGGAACCGGGGAGCTGTTTTTT
>-|TRBV7-9|-|TRBJ2-3
CASSLGPIGDTQYF
TGTGCCAGCAGCTTAGGCCCCATCGGGGATACGCAGTATTTT
>-|TRBV18|TRBD1|TRBJ1-2
CASSPLGQGNGYTF
TGTGCCAGCTCACCCTTAGGACAGGGAAATGGCTACACCTTC
>once|TRBV27|-|TRBJ2-7
CASSLAGQSYEQYF
TGTGCCAGCAGTTTAGCGGGACAGAGTTACGAGCAGTACTTC
>-|TRBV7-2|TRBD1|TRBJ1-5
CASSAGQGPYQPQHF
TGTGCCAGCAGCGCCGGACAGGGGCCATATCAGCCCCAGCATTTT
>-|TRBV6-2/TRBV6-3|-|TRBJ1-3
CASSGRPGLRSGNTIYF
TGTGCCAGCAGTGGCCGCCCGGGACTCCGCTCTGGAAACACCATATATTTT
>-|TRBV6-5|-|TRBJ1-6
CASSPPPGINSPLHF
TGTGCCAGCAGCCCCCCGCCCGGGATAAATTCACCCCTCCACTTT
>-|TRBV5-5|-|TRBJ1-5
CASSEGYILSNQPQHF
TGTGCCAGCAGCGAGGGATACATCCTTAGCAATCAGCCCCAGCATTTT
>-|TRBV29-1|-|TRBJ1-1
CSVEIPDSQNTEAFF
TGCAGCGTTGAGATCCCGGACAGCCAGAACACTGAAGCTTTCTTT